Listed below are T cell receptor beta chains from one sample, sequenced in a study of cytomegalovirus exposure and HLA in healthy donors. Repertoires were generated with immunoSEQ multiplex PCR, while TCRdb's copy carries only in-frame clones and drops some. The sample shows 100,000 to 150,000 clones, 81% of them seen only once. Sequencing input: PBMCs. The source is a man in his late teens or twenties in good health and CMV-seronegative. Each CDR3 is given with its conserved first and last residue.

length | V | CDR3
14 | TRBV7-2 | CASSLDRASYEQYF
12 | TRBV2 | CASGGSNYGYTF
16 | TRBV7-7 | CASSLGGAGGLETQYF
15 | TRBV5-1 | CASSPGGQGAHGYTF
15 | TRBV7-9 | CASSLAEGTGYGYTF
12 | TRBV5-6 | CASSFLSEGYTF
13 | TRBV19 | CASSMKGGTEAFF
14 | TRBV7-2 | CASSSRGGYTEAFF
15 | TRBV11-2 | CASSLERGRGRTQYF
13 | TRBV7-3 | CASSRGRADTQYF
18 | TRBV15 | CATSRDVETSGVADTQYF
15 | TRBV7-9 | CASSLEWDSGTEAFF
12 | TRBV5-4 | CASSLAGNGYTF
14 | TRBV11-2 | CASSLWTVSGELFF
14 | TRBV10-1 | CATAGTIQYNEQFF
16 | TRBV4-1 | CASSTRPQGTNTEAFF
14 | TRBV10-1 | CASGADRSKNIQYF
14 | TRBV27 | CASTLGEASSPLHF
14 | TRBV15 | CATSKGDRGQPQHF
18 | TRBV5-4 | CASTSGPSGGSSADTQYF
14 | TRBV27 | CASSTGTGMGEQYF
14 | TRBV5-4 | CASSLGRENTEAFF
14 | TRBV2 | CASRETQGNTEAFF
16 | TRBV5-6 | CASSLAPGQGNYGYTF
17 | TRBV25-1 | CASSDRPGQGASGELFF
14 | TRBV15 | CATSRDPTLETQYF
14 | TRBV7-6 | CASSLAEGNSPLHF